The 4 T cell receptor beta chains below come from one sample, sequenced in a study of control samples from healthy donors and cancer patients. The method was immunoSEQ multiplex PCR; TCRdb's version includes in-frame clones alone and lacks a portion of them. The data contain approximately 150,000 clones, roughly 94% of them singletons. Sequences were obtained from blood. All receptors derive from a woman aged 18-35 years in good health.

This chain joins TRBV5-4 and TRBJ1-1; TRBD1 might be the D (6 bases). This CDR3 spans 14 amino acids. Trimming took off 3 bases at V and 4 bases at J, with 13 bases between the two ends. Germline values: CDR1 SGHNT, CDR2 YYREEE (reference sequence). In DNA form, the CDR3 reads TGTGCCAGCAGCTCGGGCGCAGGGGCCACTGAAGCTTTCTTT. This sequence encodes CASSSGAGATEAFF.

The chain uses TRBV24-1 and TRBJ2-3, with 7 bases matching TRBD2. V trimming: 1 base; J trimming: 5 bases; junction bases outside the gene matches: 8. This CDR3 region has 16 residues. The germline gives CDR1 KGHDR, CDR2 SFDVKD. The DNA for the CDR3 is TGTGCCACCAGTGATTTTCGGCTAGCGGAGGAAGATACGCAGTATTTT. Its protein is CATSDFRLAEEDTQYF.

CDR3 protein: CASSQGRDEKLFF. The CDR3, as DNA: TGTGCCAGCAGCCAGGGGAGGGATGAAAAACTGTTTTTT. The J gene is TRBJ1-4, the V gene TRBV3-1 (or the pseudogene TRBV3-2); D remains ambiguous. The ends were cut back, 3 bases at V and 6 bases at J, with 8 bases in the middle. Germline loops: CDR1 LGHDT, CDR2 YNNKEL (reference sequence). This CDR3 spans 13 amino acids.

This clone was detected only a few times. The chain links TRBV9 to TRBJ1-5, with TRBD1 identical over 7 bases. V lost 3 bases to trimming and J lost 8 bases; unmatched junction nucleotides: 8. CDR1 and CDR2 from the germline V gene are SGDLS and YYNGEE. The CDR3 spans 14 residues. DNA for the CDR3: TGTGCCAGCAGCGAAACAGGGGCCCTTGAGCCCCAGCATTTT. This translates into CASSETGALEPQHF.